Below, 20 T cell receptor beta chains from the same sample are listed, as sequenced in a study of cytomegalovirus exposure and HLA in healthy donors. It was with 60 Vbeta and 13 Jbeta primers that the PCR ran. Generated by immunoSEQ multiplex PCR, the TCRdb table keeps only in-frame clones and is missing some. The repertoire holds fewer than 120,000 clones, with roughly 80% as singletons. The sample comprised PBMCs. The source is a woman between 25 and 40 years old in good health and CMV-seronegative.

The V and J genes are TRBV5-1 and TRBJ2-2; 8 nucleotides align to TRBD2. The CDR3 is 14 residues long. The V gene end was trimmed by 7 bases and the J gene end by 1 base; junction bases not matched to a gene: 3. CDR1 is SGHRS, CDR2 YFSETQ, per germline. The CDR3 protein is CASGLAGNTGELFF. For the CDR3, the DNA is TGCGCCAGCGGGCTAGCGGGGAACACCGGGGAGCTGTTTTTT. Supplemented by reference TRBV5-1 and TRBJ2-2, the full variable domain reads KAGVTQTPRYLIKTRGQQVTLSCSPISGHRSVSWYQQTPGQGLQFLFEYFSETQRNKGNFPGRFSGRQFSNSRSEMNVSTLELGDSALYLCASGLAGNTGELFFGEGSRLTVL.

The chain is built from TRBV5-4 and TRBJ2-3; 9 nucleotides line up with TRBD1. The germline gives CDR1 SGHNT, CDR2 YYREEE (reference sequence). The V and J ends lost 2 bases and 6 bases, in that order; junction bases with no gene match: 4. The CDR3 totals 14 residues. The CDR3 nucleotides are TGTGCCAGCAGCTTTCGGGACAGGGAGGATACGCAGTATTTT. It is translated as CASSFRDREDTQYF.

The chain employs TRBV4-3 and TRBJ1-1; the D is unclear. The germline gives CDR1 LGHNA, CDR2 YSLEER. The length of the CDR3 is 16 residues. The V and J ends lost 1 base and 0 bases respectively, with 12 bases between them. CDR3 residues: CASSQVLGRMNTEAFF. In DNA, the CDR3 is TGCGCCAGCAGCCAAGTTTTAGGCAGGATGAACACTGAAGCTTTCTTT.

The rearrangement joins TRBV11-2 to TRBJ2-1; unclear D gene. CDR3 length: 12 residues. The V and J ends lost 5 bases and 5 bases respectively, with 7 bases between them. The germline V gene encodes CDR1 SGHAT and CDR2 FQNNGV. CDR3 nucleotide sequence: TGTGCCAGCAGCCCAGACAACAATGAGCAGTTCTTC. It encodes CASSPDNNEQFF.

J is TRBJ2-5 and V is TRBV9; 9 bases line up with TRBD1. The V gene end was trimmed by 4 bases and the J gene end by 3 bases; junction bases not matched to a gene: 7. The length of the CDR3 is 15 residues. CDR1 and CDR2 from the germline V gene are SGDLS and YYNGEE. The DNA for the CDR3 is TGTGCCAGCAGCCATACAGGGGGCGAGGAAGAGACCCAGTACTTC. Translation: CASSHTGGEEETQYF.

By share of the sample, this clone is medium-sized (0.01 to 0.1%). The rearrangement links TRBV11-1 to TRBJ2-3, with 9 bases matching TRBD1. The CDR3 length is 16 residues. V shed 1 base, J shed 3 bases, and the junction held 5 bases outside the gene matches. Germline V gene lookup returns CDR1 SGHAT and CDR2 FQDESV (reference sequence). The CDR3 protein is CASSLGQGGVTDTQYF. Written as DNA, the CDR3 is TGTGCCAGCAGCTTAGGACAGGGGGGGGTTACAGATACGCAGTATTTT.

This clone was counted between two and nine times. This chain links TRBV30 with TRBJ2-7, with D possibly TRBD2 on 6 matching bases. V was clipped by 2 bases and J by 2 bases, with 7 bases between them. CDR3 length: 12 residues. The V gene's germline CDR1 is GTSNPN and CDR2 SVGIG (reference sequence). The CDR3 here is CAWSTSTYEQYF. The CDR3, as DNA: TGTGCCTGGAGTACTAGCACCTACGAGCAGTACTTC.

The CDR3 loop is CASSGDFNTEAFF. In DNA form, the CDR3 reads TGTGCCAGCAGCGGGGACTTCAACACTGAAGCTTTCTTT. This chain links TRBV2 with TRBJ1-1; D is perhaps TRBD1 (5 bases). CDR1 SNHLY and CDR2 FYNNEI come from the germline V gene. With 6 bases removed from V and 2 bases from J, the gap between germline ends came to 10 bases. This CDR3 is 13 amino acids long.

The V gene is TRBV7-2, the J gene TRBJ2-7; tentatively, D is TRBD1 (5 bases). The CDR3 loop spans 12 amino acids. Germline V gives CDR1 SGHTA, CDR2 FQGNSA. Between the trimmed V and J ends, which lost 5 bases and 9 bases, there was a span of 14 bases. The CDR3 DNA reads TGTGCCAGCAGCCACCAGGGTCACTGGCAGTACTTC. This translates into CASSHQGHWQYF.

The rearrangement links TRBV6-4 to TRBJ2-1; 7 positions match TRBD2. From germline, CDR1 is MRHNA and CDR2 SNTAGT. The V segment lost 0 bases and the J segment 2 bases; nucleotides outside the gene matches: 4. The CDR3 sequence is 16 residues long. The CDR3 loop reads CASSDSSGGPYNEQFF. Written as DNA, the CDR3 is TGTGCCAGCAGTGACTCGTCGGGAGGCCCCTACAATGAGCAGTTCTTC.

V is TRBV18 and J is TRBJ2-1; no definite D call. The CDR3 spans 11 residues. The germline V gene encodes CDR1 KGHSH and CDR2 LQKENI. The ends were cut back, 4 bases at V and 5 bases at J, with 3 bases in the middle. CDR3 coding DNA: TGTGCCAGCTCACTAGACAATGAGCAGTTCTTC. Encoded protein: CASSLDNEQFF. The full variable domain, in which reference TRBV18 and TRBJ2-1 provide the parts outside the CDR3, is NAGVMQNPRHLVRRRGQEARLRCSPMKGHSHVYWYRQLPEEGLKFMVYLQKENIIDESGMPKERFSAEFPKEGPSILRIQQVVRGDSAAYFCASSLDNEQFFGPGTRLTVL.

This rearrangement joins TRBV4-2 to TRBJ2-7, with TRBD1 identical over 9 bases. The CDR3 is 16 amino acids. V gave up 1 base and J gave up 5 bases; unmatched junction bases: 9. Germline lookup yields CDR1 LGHNA and CDR2 YNFKEQ. CDR3 nucleotides: TGTGCCAGCAGCCAAGGCAACCGGGACAGGGTCCACGAGCAGTACTTC. Translation: CASSQGNRDRVHEQYF.

V gene TRBV9 combines with J gene TRBJ2-1; tentative D call: TRBD2 (5 bases). This CDR3 is 15 amino acids long. Deletions cut 1 base from V and 3 bases from J, with 11 bases between. Per the germline V gene, CDR1 is SGDLS and CDR2 is YYNGEE. CDR3 DNA: TGTGCCAGCAGCGTAAATGGTGGGAGCTACAATGAGCAGTTCTTC. Its translation is CASSVNGGSYNEQFF.

The rearrangement joins TRBV6-6 to TRBJ2-5; no definite D call. Germline values: CDR1 MNHNY, CDR2 SVGAGI (reference sequence). With 7 bases removed from V and 2 bases from J, the gap between germline ends came to 17 bases. CDR3 length: 15 amino acids. DNA of the CDR3: TGTGCCAGCACCTTCTCAGAGGAAGAACAAGAGACCCAGTACTTC. Residues: CASTFSEEEQETQYF.

This rearrangement joins TRBV9 to TRBJ1-4; D is possibly TRBD1 (6 bases). The ends were cut back, 4 bases at V and 8 bases at J, with 15 bases in the middle. CDR1 is SGDLS, CDR2 YYNGEE, per germline. The CDR3 has 14 residues. The CDR3 protein is CASSSGGGTEKLFF. The CDR3 coding sequence is TGTGCCAGCAGCAGCGGGGGGGGCACGGAAAAACTGTTTTTT.

V is TRBV5-5 and J is TRBJ2-1; 7 positions match TRBD2. The J segment lost 0 bases and the V segment lost 5 bases, leaving 8 bases of the junction unmatched. From germline, CDR1 is SGHKS and CDR2 YYEKEE (reference sequence). The CDR3 spans 16 residues. The chain's CDR3 is CASSPIAGSSYNEQFF. The CDR3 DNA reads TGTGCCAGCAGTCCGATAGCGGGTAGCTCCTACAATGAGCAGTTCTTC.

The V call is TRBV18, the J call TRBJ1-2; D remains unclear. This CDR3 region has 14 residues. Trimming took off 3 bases at V and 4 bases at J, with 12 bases between the two ends. CDR1 and CDR2 (germline): KGHSH, LQKENI. This CDR3 reads CASSPTGSLYGYTF. In DNA form, the CDR3 reads TGTGCCAGCTCACCGACCGGGTCCCTCTATGGCTACACCTTC. Full variable domain (rest looked up from reference TRBV18 and TRBJ1-2): NAGVMQNPRHLVRRRGQEARLRCSPMKGHSHVYWYRQLPEEGLKFMVYLQKENIIDESGMPKERFSAEFPKEGPSILRIQQVVRGDSAAYFCASSPTGSLYGYTFGSGTRLTVV.

This clone came up once. The chain has TRBV2 and TRBJ2-7; tentatively, D is TRBD2 (5 bases). There are 11 residues in the CDR3. V shed 4 bases and J shed 4 bases, with 5 bases lying between them. The V gene's germline CDR1 is SNHLY and CDR2 FYNNEI. CDR3 region: CASSGEYEQYF. The CDR3 DNA reads as TGTGCCAGCAGTGGGGAGTACGAGCAGTACTTC.

The chain employs TRBV18 and TRBJ2-5, with D perhaps TRBD1 (6 bases). Trimming pared 6 bases from V and 4 bases from J, leaving 18 bases between. The CDR3 runs 15 residues. Germline V gene sequence: CDR1 KGHSH, CDR2 LQKENI. The chain's CDR3 is CASSQDGTPGETQYF. DNA of the CDR3: TGTGCCAGCTCTCAAGACGGGACACCAGGAGAGACCCAGTACTTC.

The chain joins TRBV6-1 to TRBJ2-7; D possibly corresponds to TRBD1 (5 bases). Trimming stripped 5 bases from V and 4 bases from J, with 18 bases between. This CDR3 has 15 amino acids. CDR1 and CDR2 (germline): MNHNS, SASEGT. In nucleotides, the CDR3 is TGTGCCAGCAGTAAAACGGTGGGGCAAAGTTACGAGCAGTACTTC. This translates into CASSKTVGQSYEQYF.